These T cell receptor beta chains were read from a single sample in a study of shared clonotypes between healthy human individuals. This table comes from immunoSEQ multiplex PCR, and its TCRdb copy is limited to in-frame clones, with some not included. The sample holds approximately 1.5 million clones, approximately 98.5% seen once. The source material was naive CD4+ T cells sorted from blood. Source of these receptors: a man aged 25-45 years in good health. The CDR3 runs from the conserved cysteine through the conserved F or W. The D gene is left open where the match is weak. The listing skips clone size in some rows; elsewhere it reads once, few, many or a size class.

size	V	D	J	DNA	CDR3
-	TRBV2	TRBD1	TRBJ2-5	TGTGCCAGTTCACAACAGGGGGTAAAGGAGACCCAGTACTTC	CASSQQGVKETQYF
-	TRBV4-3	TRBD2	TRBJ2-2	TGCGCCAGCAGCCAAGAAACGGGACTAGCGGGCACCGGGGAGCTGTTTTTT	CASSQETGLAGTGELFF
once	TRBV11-2	-	TRBJ2-7	TGTGCCAGCAGCCCGGGTTTTGGGGGCGCGTACGAGCAGTACTTC	CASSPGFGGAYEQYF
-	TRBV5-4	TRBD2	TRBJ2-1	TGTGCCAGCTTCCCTAGCGGGATTTACAATGAGCAGTTCTTC	CASFPSGIYNEQFF
-	TRBV14	TRBD2	TRBJ2-1	TGTGCCAGCAGCCGGGGACTAGCGGGAGCCTCCTACAATGAGCAGTTCTTC	CASSRGLAGASYNEQFF
-	TRBV7-2	TRBD1	TRBJ2-7	TGTGCCAGCAGCCCAGAGGTGGGACAGGGAATAAAGAAGCAGTACTTC	CASSPEVGQGIKKQYF
-	TRBV7-2	-	TRBJ2-5	TGTGCCAGCAGCTTAGTGGGCGAGACCCAGTACTTC	CASSLVGETQYF
-	TRBV11-2	-	TRBJ2-1	TGTGCCAGCAGCTTTGGTAGCGGGACAGGGAATGAGCAGTTCTTC	CASSFGSGTGNEQFF
-	TRBV11-2	TRBD2	TRBJ2-7	TGTGCCAGCACCGCGGGACTAGCCCTTGGCGAGCAGTACTTC	CASTAGLALGEQYF
-	TRBV28	-	TRBJ2-3	TGTGCCAGCAGCCTACTTGGACGGAGTGGTACGCAGTATTTT	CASSLLGRSGTQYF
-	TRBV9	TRBD1	TRBJ2-2	TGTGCCAGCAGCGTAGTTGGGACAGGGACCGGGGAGCTGTTTTTT	CASSVVGTGTGELFF
-	TRBV5-1	-	TRBJ2-5	TGCGCCAGCAGCTTGGTGACAGGTCAGGAGACCCAGTACTTC	CASSLVTGQETQYF
-	TRBV28	-	TRBJ2-7	TGTGCCAGCAGCTTACGAGTGGAGCAGTACTTC	CASSLRVEQYF
-	TRBV7-9	-	TRBJ1-1	TGTGCCAGCAGCCAAAACACTGAAGCTTTCTTT	CASSQNTEAFF
-	TRBV6-6	-	TRBJ1-5	TGTGCCAGCAGTTACGCGGCGGGGGGTTGGGGCCAGCCCCAGCATTTT	CASSYAAGGWGQPQHF
once	TRBV9	-	TRBJ2-1	TGTGCCAGCAGCGTAGGGGTCGGACCCTCCTACAATGAGCAGTTCTTC	CASSVGVGPSYNEQFF
-	TRBV20-1	-	TRBJ1-1	TGCAGTGCCCGGAGTAAGTCTGAAGCTTTCTTT	CSARSKSEAFF
-	TRBV6-1	-	TRBJ2-7	TGTGCCAGCAGTGAATGGTCTACTGACTCCTACGAGCAGTACTTC	CASSEWSTDSYEQYF
-	TRBV2	-	TRBJ2-1	TGTGCCAGCAGTGACCTAGGCTACAATGAGCAGTTCTTC	CASSDLGYNEQFF
-	TRBV9	-	TRBJ1-2	TGTGCCAGCAGCGTCCAGGGGCCAGGCGGGGTAAACTATGGCTACACCTTC	CASSVQGPGGVNYGYTF
-	TRBV18	-	TRBJ2-4	TGTGCCAGCTCACCACCAAATGGGGCCAAAAACATTCAGTACTTC	CASSPPNGAKNIQYF
-	TRBV5-1	-	TRBJ1-3	TGCGCCAGCAGCGAAGGGGGCTCTGGAAACACCATATATTTT	CASSEGGSGNTIYF